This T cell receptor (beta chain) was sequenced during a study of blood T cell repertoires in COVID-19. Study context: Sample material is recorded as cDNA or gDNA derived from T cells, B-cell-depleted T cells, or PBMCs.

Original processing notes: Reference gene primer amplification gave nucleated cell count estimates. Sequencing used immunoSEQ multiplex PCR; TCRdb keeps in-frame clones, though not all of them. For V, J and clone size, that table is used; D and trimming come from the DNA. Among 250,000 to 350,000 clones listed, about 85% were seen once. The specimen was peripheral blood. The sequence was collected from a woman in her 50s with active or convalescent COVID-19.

The CDR3 sequence is CARSFDQMIDRGFVNEQFF. DNA for the CDR3: TGTGCCAGAAGCTTTGACCAGATGATAGACAGGGGATTCGTCAATGAGCAGTTCTTC. J is TRBJ2-1 and V is TRBV5-3, with 8 bases aligning to TRBD1. TRBV5-3 is annotated as an ORF whose role is uncertain. The CDR3 is 19 residues long. V trimming: 2 bases; J trimming: 6 bases; junction bases outside the gene matches: 19.